This record looks at one T cell receptor beta chain sequence and its context. The same CDR3 can be traced to other DNA sequences in this sample. CDR3 size: 12 residues. The J segment lost 4 bases and the V segment lost 8 bases, leaving 3 bases of the junction unmatched. Looked up from germline, CDR1 is MNHNS and CDR2 is SASEGT. Donors, without exception, were Caucasian adults residing in Nashville, Tennessee. Original processing notes: ImmunoSEQ sequences covered only the junction and lacked quality scores; filtering therefore differed. Only in-frame clones appear in the TCRdb table, and some are missing; sequencing was by immunoSEQ multiplex PCR. That table furnishes V, J and clone size, whereas the DNA furnished D and trimming. There are more than 2,000,000 clones in the sample; roughly nine tenths occur only once, and over 0.12% lies in the top ten. The data are from a study of shared clonotypes between healthy human individuals.

The chain combines TRBV6-1 with TRBJ2-7, with 9 bases that match TRBD1. The sample consisted of naive CD4+ T cells sorted from blood. Subset here: CD45RA+ positively selected. This clonotype was obtained from a young man in good health. The CDR3, as DNA: TGTGCCAGCGGACAGGGGTCTTACGAGCAGTACTTC. The encoded protein is CASGQGSYEQYF.